Below are 20 T cell receptor beta chains sequenced from a single sample in a study of T cells in Graves' hyperthyroidism and ophthalmopathy. Using RNA transcripts as the source, TCR beta CDR3 regions were amplified. The HTBI primer set was used in a first-round RT-PCR of the TCR CDR3. Via MiXCR, TCRdb re-called the multiplex PCR reads, giving one row per CDR3 protein. This table has around 700,000 distinct CDR3 sequences, 18% appearing once. The sample was blood. The receptor source for this set is a woman aged 50 to 60 with Graves' hyperthyroidism that later progressed to Graves' ophthalmopathy.

The chain uses TRBV6-5 and TRBJ1-3; TRBD1 agrees at 9 bases. The CDR3 totals 19 residues. CDR1 MNHEY and CDR2 SVGAGI come from the germline V gene. After removal of 4 bases from V and 1 base from J, the junction contained 14 bases not matched to a gene. The CDR3 reads CASSSPGQGFFRSGNTIYF. The DNA for the CDR3 is TGTGCCAGCAGTTCCCCGGGACAGGGTTTTTTTCGGTCTGGAAACACCATATATTTT.

Regarding this clonotype: A read error is possible here, since a much larger clone lies one base away. The chain employs TRBV3-1 and TRBJ1-1; a possible D gene is TRBD1 (6 bases). Germline V gives CDR1 LGHDT, CDR2 YNNKEL (reference sequence). The CDR3 contains 14 residues. The CDR3 DNA reads as TGTGCCGGCAGCCAAGGGGGGGCAGGGACTGAAGCTTTCTTT. It encodes CAGSQGGAGTEAFF.

This clonotype was seen at least ten times. The V and J genes are TRBV12-3 or TRBV12-4 and TRBJ2-7; 9 bases line up with TRBD1. This CDR3 contains 15 residues. The V gene end was trimmed by 5 bases and the J gene end by 3 bases; junction bases not matched to a gene: 8. The DNA of the CDR3 is TGTGCCAGCAGTCCGGGGACAGGGAGACTCTACGAGCAGTACTTC. It codes for CASSPGTGRLYEQYF.

The chain links TRBV20-1 to TRBJ1-2; 7 nucleotides match TRBD1. The CDR3 contains 17 residues. The J segment lost 3 bases and the V segment lost 4 bases, leaving 17 bases of the junction unmatched. Germline V CDR1 and CDR2: DFQATT, SNEGSKA (reference sequence). CDR3 region: CSAKARGTEHGYYGYTF. Written as DNA, the CDR3 is TGCAGTGCTAAGGCTCGGGGGACAGAACACGGTTACTATGGCTACACCTTC.

A word on this clonotype: A much larger clone lies one base from this, so it may be a read error. The chain's CDR3 is CASSQSAGTGAYEQYF. CDR3 nucleotides: TGTGCCAGCAGCCAGAGCGCCGGGACAGGGGCCTACGAGCAGTACTTC. The rearrangement joins TRBV3-1 to TRBJ2-7, with 10 bases matching TRBD1. Germline loops: CDR1 LGHDT, CDR2 YNNKEL (reference sequence). This CDR3 has 16 residues. V was clipped by 3 bases and J by 2 bases; unmatched bases: 7.

This clonotype has only a few counts. The V gene is TRBV6-5, the J gene TRBJ1-6, with a tentative D call TRBD1 (5 bases). The CDR3 has 16 residues. Trimming took 0 bases from V and 7 from J, leaving 13 bases between them. The germline V gene encodes CDR1 MNHEY and CDR2 SVGAGI. The CDR3 nucleotides read TGTGCCAGCAGTTACTCCCCCCTGGGGCGGAATTCACCCCTCCACTTT. Translating gives CASSYSPLGRNSPLHF.

To note about this clonotype: A much more abundant neighbour one base away suggests this may be a read error. This chain connects TRBV3-1 to TRBJ1-5; possible D gene TRBD1, 5 bases. The CDR3 contains 15 residues. Trimming removed 0 bases at V and 5 bases at J, with 11 bases between. Germline assignment: CDR1 LGHDT and CDR2 YNNKEL (reference sequence). CDR3 sequence: CASSQDWTPHQPQHF. As DNA, the CDR3 is TGTGCCAGCAGCCAAGATTGGACACCCCATCAGCCCCAGCATTTT.

There are many counts of this clonotype. This chain joins TRBV6-1 and TRBJ1-1; weak D call: TRBD1 (6 bases). CDR1 and CDR2 from the germline V gene are MNHNS and SASEGT. This CDR3 comprises 15 residues. The ends were cut back, 10 bases at V and 3 bases at J, with 21 bases in the middle. DNA of the CDR3: TGTGCCACACACAGGGAGTCGGTAGCGGACACTGAAGCTTTCTTT. This gives the protein CATHRESVADTEAFF.

This clonotype was seen ten or more times. The chain's CDR3 is CSARSDRGRMNTEAFF. Here the CDR3 DNA reads TGCAGTGCTAGATCGGACAGGGGGAGGATGAACACTGAAGCTTTCTTT. The genes are TRBV20-1 and TRBJ1-1; 10 nucleotides agree with TRBD1. The V and J ends lost 2 bases and 0 bases, in that order; junction bases with no gene match: 6. The CDR3 totals 16 residues. Germline V gene sequence: CDR1 DFQATT, CDR2 SNEGSKA (reference sequence).

This clonotype was counted at least ten times. V and J are TRBV20-1 and TRBJ2-3, with 12 bases matching TRBD2. Unmatched junction bases numbered 3, after V lost 4 bases and J lost 4 bases. Per germline, CDR1 DFQATT and CDR2 SNEGSKA (reference sequence). The CDR3 runs to 14 residues. The CDR3 coding sequence is TGCAGTGCTACTAGCGGGGGGGAAGCAGATACGCAGTATTTT. Its protein product is CSATSGGEADTQYF.

The chain couples TRBV2 to TRBJ1-2; weak D call: TRBD1 (5 bases). The CDR3 runs 13 residues. V gave up 3 bases and J gave up 8 bases, with 13 bases separating them. CDR1 SNHLY and CDR2 FYNNEI come from the germline V gene. CDR3 sequence reads: CASSEGGVGGYTF. CDR3 DNA sequence: TGTGCCAGCAGTGAGGGAGGGGTTGGGGGCTACACCTTC. The full variable domain, rest sourced from reference TRBV2 and TRBJ1-2, is EPEVTQTPSHQVTQMGQEVILRCVPISNHLYFYWYRQILGQKVEFLVSFYNNEISEKSEIFDDQFSVERPDGSNFTLKIRSTKLEDSAMYFCASSEGGVGGYTFGSGTRLTVV.

The chain joins TRBV5-6 to TRBJ1-1; the D is unclear. CDR3 length equals 13 residues. Germline CDR1 and CDR2: SGHDT and YYEEEE. The V end was cut by 6 bases, the J end by 1 base, with 10 bases between. DNA of the CDR3: TGTGCCAGCAAGCCCAGTCCGAACACTGAAGCTTTCTTT. Translated, it gives CASKPSPNTEAFF.

CDR3 protein: CASSIIRGLYGYTF. CDR3 DNA sequence: TGTGCCAGTAGTATAATCAGGGGACTGTATGGCTACACCTTC. The chain couples TRBV19 to TRBJ1-2; D possibly corresponds to TRBD1 (6 bases). Germline assignment: CDR1 LNHDA and CDR2 SQIVND (reference sequence). V was cut by 2 bases and J by 5 bases, with 12 bases left in between. The CDR3 totals 14 residues. The full variable domain, in which reference TRBV19 and TRBJ1-2 provide the parts outside the CDR3, is DGGITQSPKYLFRKEGQNVTLSCEQNLNHDAMYWYRQDPGQGLRLIYYSQIVNDFQKGDIAEGYSVSREKKESFPLTVTSAQKNPTAFYLCASSIIRGLYGYTFGSGTRLTVV.

This clonotype was counted at least ten times. This chain connects TRBV2 to TRBJ1-2, with a tentative D call TRBD1 (5 bases). The germline gives CDR1 SNHLY, CDR2 FYNNEI. This CDR3 spans 14 amino acids. V lost 6 bases to trimming and J lost 0 bases, with 11 bases between them. For the CDR3, the DNA is TGTGCCAGCAGCAGGGCTCAAGCTAACTATGGCTACACCTTC. It is translated as CASSRAQANYGYTF.

This clonotype has a handful of counts. The chain joins TRBV14 to TRBJ2-5; the D is unclear. The CDR3 spans 14 residues. Germline V gene data show CDR1 as SGHDN and CDR2 as FVKESK. V was cut by 4 bases and J by 0 bases, with 9 bases left in between. The CDR3 region is CASSRTEYQETQYF. DNA for the CDR3: TGTGCCAGCAGCCGGACGGAGTACCAAGAGACCCAGTACTTC.

This chain connects TRBV7-2 to TRBJ2-1; D unclear. The V end was cut by 6 bases, the J end by 5 bases, with 20 bases between. This CDR3 contains 16 residues. Germline V gene sequence: CDR1 SGHTA, CDR2 FQGNSA. This chain's CDR3 is CASSPRVSRIDNEQFF. CDR3 nucleotides: TGTGCCAGCAGTCCGAGAGTCTCCCGGATTGACAATGAGCAGTTCTTC.

This chain's CDR3 is CAISEFRDASTLGTQYF. In DNA, the CDR3 is TGTGCCATCAGTGAGTTCCGGGACGCCAGCACCCTTGGTACGCAGTATTTT. The chain joins TRBV10-3 to TRBJ2-3; D is perhaps TRBD1 or TRBD2 (5 bases each). Per germline, CDR1 ENHRY and CDR2 SYGVKD. Trimming stripped 1 base from V and 8 bases from J, with 22 bases between. The CDR3 consists of 17 residues.

This clonotype was seen ten or more times. The chain recombines TRBV12-3 or TRBV12-4 with TRBJ2-3, with D unresolved. Trimming left V 6 bases short and J 4 bases short, with 17 bases between. The CDR3 extends over 15 amino acids. CDR3 sequence reads: CASRGWGAVPDTQYF. The CDR3 nucleotides are TGTGCCAGCAGGGGATGGGGTGCAGTTCCAGATACGCAGTATTTT.

The chain carries TRBV7-9 and TRBJ1-2; tentative D call: TRBD1 (5 bases). CDR3 size: 13 residues. With 7 bases removed from V and 4 bases from J, the gap between germline ends came to 13 bases. Germline CDR1 is SEHNR and CDR2 is FQNEAQ (reference sequence). The CDR3 spells CASTVGHSYGYTF. In nucleotides, the CDR3 is TGTGCCAGCACCGTCGGACACAGCTATGGCTACACCTTC.

The sample holds many counts of this clonotype. J is TRBJ2-7 and V is TRBV27; unclear D gene. Trimming stripped 6 bases from V and 6 bases from J, with 12 bases between. Germline V gene data show CDR1 as MNHEY and CDR2 as SMNVEV (reference sequence). The CDR3 has 12 residues. This CDR3 reads CASSLPGFEQYF. The CDR3 region has the DNA TGTGCCAGCAGCCTACCTGGTTTCGAGCAGTACTTC.